The entry below describes one T cell receptor (beta chain). What it binds is unknown. The ends lost 5 bases at V and 9 bases at J; junction bases unmatched: 9. This CDR3 comprises 15 residues. Germline values: CDR1 SGHAT, CDR2 FQNNGV. The source of the sample is a study of T cell repertoires in cytomegalovirus infection. TCRdb re-called the reads through MiXCR, storing one row per CDR3 protein. This sample yields 550,000 to 850,000 distinct CDR3 sequences, of which 30% to 35% are seen a single time; around a sixth belongs to the top ten. This specimen was cultured PBMCs, taken from culture after CMV antigen stimulation. The V and J genes are TRBV11-2 and TRBJ2-1, with 11 bases that match TRBD2. This TCR came from a human donor in good health (CMV status not recorded). Some clones in this sample may be carry-over from other donors' samples. CDR3 region: CASSITSGRGGEQFF. CDR3 sequence (DNA): TGTGCCAGCAGCATCACTAGCGGGAGAGGTGGTGAGCAGTTCTTC. The complete variable domain, with remaining parts taken from reference TRBV11-2 and TRBJ2-1, reads EAGVAQSPRYKIIEKRQSVAFWCNPISGHATLYWYQQILGQGPKLLIQFQNNGVVDDSQLPKDRFSAERLKGVDSTLKIQPAKLEDSAVYLCASSITSGRGGEQFFGPGTRLTVL.